A selection of T cell receptor beta chains follows, all from one sample in a study of T-cell memory formation after mild COVID-19. TCRdb reprocessed the 5' RACE reads via MiXCR and lists one record per CDR3 protein. This sample has hundreds of thousands of distinct CDR3 sequences, with 20% found just once. The source material was PBMCs or a T cell subset sorted from them (not recorded which). These receptor sequences come from an adult woman who had mild COVID-19 (a few samples of this study predate the infection). Cell type and time point are not known. Both conserved end residues are part of each CDR3. Each record gives: J gene, clone size, V gene, CDR3 length, D gene, CDR3 protein, CDR3 DNA. The D gene is left open where the match is weak. Size is stated for part of the rows, as once, few or many counts, or as a class when the clone is expanded.

j_gene: TRBJ1-1; abundance: many; v_gene: TRBV5-1; len: 13; d_gene: -; CDR3aa: CASSLLVNTEAFF; CDR3nt: TGTGCCAGCAGCTTACTGGTGAACACTGAAGCTTTCTTT
j_gene: TRBJ2-2; abundance: few; v_gene: TRBV4-2; len: 15; d_gene: -; CDR3aa: CASSPQDAATGELFF; CDR3nt: TGTGCCAGCAGCCCTCAAGACGCAGCCACCGGGGAGCTGTTTTTT
j_gene: TRBJ2-3; abundance: -; v_gene: TRBV3-2; len: 13; d_gene: -; CDR3aa: CASSQRSTDTQYF; CDR3nt: TGTGCCAGCAGCCAGCGTAGCACAGATACGCAGTATTTT
j_gene: TRBJ2-5; abundance: few; v_gene: TRBV7-9; len: 13; d_gene: -; CDR3aa: CASSFQSEETQYF; CDR3nt: TGTGCCAGCAGCTTTCAGAGCGAAGAGACCCAGTACTTC
j_gene: TRBJ2-7; abundance: few; v_gene: TRBV20-1; len: 14; d_gene: -; CDR3aa: CSARVRQGSYEQYF; CDR3nt: TGCAGTGCTAGAGTTCGGCAGGGGAGCTACGAGCAGTACTTC
j_gene: TRBJ2-6; abundance: -; v_gene: TRBV11-2; len: 17; d_gene: -; CDR3aa: CASSLRPSASGANVLTF; CDR3nt: TGTGCCAGCAGCTTAAGGCCGTCAGCCTCTGGGGCCAACGTCCTGACTTTC
j_gene: TRBJ1-3; abundance: -; v_gene: TRBV7-2; len: 15; d_gene: -; CDR3aa: CASSQDKASGNTIYF; CDR3nt: TGTGCCAGCAGCCAGGACAAGGCCTCTGGAAACACCATATATTTT
j_gene: TRBJ2-1; abundance: -; v_gene: TRBV6-5; len: 15; d_gene: TRBD1; CDR3aa: CASSFGQGKYNEQFF; CDR3nt: TGTGCCAGCAGTTTTGGACAGGGGAAGTACAATGAGCAGTTCTTC
j_gene: TRBJ2-7; abundance: -; v_gene: TRBV20-1; len: 15; d_gene: TRBD2; CDR3aa: CSARSKTSGSYEQYF; CDR3nt: TGCAGTGCTAGATCGAAGACTAGCGGCTCCTACGAGCAGTACTTC
j_gene: TRBJ2-6; abundance: few; v_gene: TRBV9; len: 16; d_gene: TRBD1; CDR3aa: CASLRDRGSGANVLTF; CDR3nt: TGTGCCAGCCTCCGGGACAGGGGCTCTGGGGCCAACGTCCTGACTTTC
j_gene: TRBJ1-6; abundance: -; v_gene: TRBV2; len: 13; d_gene: -; CDR3aa: CASRGRTRWPLHF; CDR3nt: TGTGCCAGCAGGGGCCGGACACGCTGGCCCCTCCACTTT
j_gene: TRBJ2-5; abundance: few; v_gene: TRBV24-1; len: 15; d_gene: -; CDR3aa: CATSDRRQGGETQYF; CDR3nt: TGTGCCACCAGTGACCGCCGACAGGGAGGGGAGACCCAGTACTTC
j_gene: TRBJ2-7; abundance: -; v_gene: TRBV7-9; len: 15; d_gene: -; CDR3aa: CASSLPWGADYEQYF; CDR3nt: TGTGCCAGCAGTCTCCCGTGGGGGGCCGACTACGAGCAGTACTTC
j_gene: TRBJ2-7; abundance: -; v_gene: TRBV13; len: 15; d_gene: -; CDR3aa: CASSSALEGTYEQYF; CDR3nt: TGTGCCAGCAGCTCCGCCCTGGAGGGAACCTACGAGCAGTACTTC
j_gene: TRBJ1-1; abundance: -; v_gene: TRBV5-1; len: 16; d_gene: TRBD1; CDR3aa: CASSLQGAGWNTEAFF; CDR3nt: TGCGCCAGCAGCTTACAGGGGGCCGGCTGGAACACTGAAGCTTTCTTT
j_gene: TRBJ1-2; abundance: -; v_gene: TRBV12-3/TRBV12-4; len: 14; d_gene: -; CDR3aa: CASSNTQISYGYTF; CDR3nt: TGTGCCAGCAGCAATACACAGATATCCTATGGCTACACCTTC
j_gene: TRBJ1-1; abundance: -; v_gene: TRBV12-3/TRBV12-4; len: 13; d_gene: -; CDR3aa: CASSLSMSTEAFF; CDR3nt: TGTGCCAGCAGTTTATCGATGTCAACTGAAGCTTTCTTT
j_gene: TRBJ2-7; abundance: -; v_gene: TRBV11-2; len: 13; d_gene: -; CDR3aa: CASSTRLDGEQYF; CDR3nt: TGTGCCAGCAGCACTAGACTAGACGGGGAGCAGTACTTC
j_gene: TRBJ1-5; abundance: -; v_gene: TRBV6-5; len: 15; d_gene: -; CDR3aa: CASSYSKDTGGPQHF; CDR3nt: TGTGCCAGCAGTTACTCGAAGGACACCGGGGGGCCCCAGCATTTT
j_gene: TRBJ2-6; abundance: few; v_gene: TRBV6-5; len: 17; d_gene: -; CDR3aa: CASSYGALAGGANVLTF; CDR3nt: TGTGCCAGCAGTTACGGGGCCCTAGCAGGTGGGGCCAACGTCCTGACTTTC
j_gene: TRBJ1-2; abundance: few; v_gene: TRBV25-1; len: 15; d_gene: -; CDR3aa: CASSEYFTDSRGYTF; CDR3nt: TGTGCCAGCAGTGAATACTTCACGGACTCGCGTGGCTACACCTTC
j_gene: TRBJ2-3; abundance: once; v_gene: TRBV3-1; len: 15; d_gene: -; CDR3aa: CASSQDSRGTDTQYF; CDR3nt: TGTGCCAGCAGCCAAGATAGCCGAGGCACAGATACGCAGTATTTT
j_gene: TRBJ2-2; abundance: few; v_gene: TRBV9; len: 15; d_gene: TRBD2; CDR3aa: CASSVGGSTTGELFF; CDR3nt: TGTGCCAGCAGCGTAGGCGGGAGTACTACCGGGGAGCTGTTTTTT
j_gene: TRBJ1-1; abundance: -; v_gene: TRBV7-3; len: 13; d_gene: TRBD1; CDR3aa: CASSSAGTGNAFF; CDR3nt: TGTGCCAGCAGCTCAGCCGGGACAGGGAATGCTTTCTTT
j_gene: TRBJ2-7; abundance: -; v_gene: TRBV24-1; len: 14; d_gene: -; CDR3aa: CATSDAGGAYEQYF; CDR3nt: TGTGCCACCAGTGATGCCGGGGGCGCGTACGAGCAGTACTTC
j_gene: TRBJ2-7; abundance: many; v_gene: TRBV5-1; len: 14; d_gene: -; CDR3aa: CASSLEGHTYEQYF; CDR3nt: TGCGCCAGCAGCTTGGAGGGACACACCTACGAGCAGTACTTC
j_gene: TRBJ2-3; abundance: -; v_gene: TRBV7-2; len: 12; d_gene: -; CDR3aa: CASSWAMGTQYF; CDR3nt: TGTGCCAGCAGCTGGGCGATGGGTACGCAGTATTTT
j_gene: TRBJ2-7; abundance: many; v_gene: TRBV6-1; len: 15; d_gene: TRBD2; CDR3aa: CASSEAGAGGFEQYF; CDR3nt: TGTGCCAGCAGTGAAGCAGGAGCGGGAGGGTTCGAGCAGTACTTC
j_gene: TRBJ2-7; abundance: -; v_gene: TRBV7-9; len: 15; d_gene: TRBD1; CDR3aa: CASNPATGTGYEQYF; CDR3nt: TGTGCCAGCAACCCCGCGACAGGGACAGGGTACGAGCAGTACTTC
j_gene: TRBJ2-7; abundance: few; v_gene: TRBV7-2; len: 13; d_gene: -; CDR3aa: CANPEGIPYEQYF; CDR3nt: TGTGCCAACCCGGAGGGTATCCCCTACGAGCAGTACTTC
j_gene: TRBJ2-3; abundance: -; v_gene: TRBV12-3/TRBV12-4; len: 16; d_gene: TRBD2; CDR3aa: CASSQLAGGGGDTQYF; CDR3nt: TGTGCCAGCAGTCAACTAGCGGGAGGAGGGGGAGATACGCAGTATTTT
j_gene: TRBJ2-1; abundance: many; v_gene: TRBV11-1; len: 14; d_gene: -; CDR3aa: CASSFRAADNEQFF; CDR3nt: TGTGCCAGCAGCTTTAGGGCCGCCGACAATGAGCAGTTCTTC